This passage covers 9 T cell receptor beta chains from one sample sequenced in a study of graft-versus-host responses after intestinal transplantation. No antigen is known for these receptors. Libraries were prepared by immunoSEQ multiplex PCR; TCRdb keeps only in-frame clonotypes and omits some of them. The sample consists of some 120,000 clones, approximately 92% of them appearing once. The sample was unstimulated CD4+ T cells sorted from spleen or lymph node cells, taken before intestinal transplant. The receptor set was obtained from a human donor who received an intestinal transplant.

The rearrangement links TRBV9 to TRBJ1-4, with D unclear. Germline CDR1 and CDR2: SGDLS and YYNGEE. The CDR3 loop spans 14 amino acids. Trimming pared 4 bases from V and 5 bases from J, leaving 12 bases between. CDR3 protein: CASSPRAQNEKLFF. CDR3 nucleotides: TGTGCCAGCAGCCCCAGAGCGCAAAATGAAAAACTGTTTTTT. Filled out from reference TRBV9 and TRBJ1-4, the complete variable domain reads DSGVTQTPKHLITATGQRVTLRCSPRSGDLSVYWYQQSLDQGLQFLIQYYNGEERAKGNILERFSAQQFPDLHSELNLSSLELGDSALYFCASSPRAQNEKLFFGSGTQLSVL.

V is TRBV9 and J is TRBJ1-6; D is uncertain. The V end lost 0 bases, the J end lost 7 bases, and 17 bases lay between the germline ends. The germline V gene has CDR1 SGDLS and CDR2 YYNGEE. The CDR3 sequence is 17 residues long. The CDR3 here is CASSVAEDGRLNSPLHF. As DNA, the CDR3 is TGTGCCAGCAGCGTAGCCGAGGACGGACGACTAAATTCACCCCTCCACTTT.

In nucleotides, the CDR3 is TGTGCCAGCAGCACGGGACTAGCGTCCTACGAGCAGTACTTC. Encoded protein: CASSTGLASYEQYF. The V and J genes are TRBV5-4 and TRBJ2-7, with TRBD2 identical over 10 bases. Germline V CDR1 and CDR2: SGHNT, YYREEE (reference sequence). The ends lost 4 bases at V and 1 base at J; junction bases unmatched: 2. The CDR3 spans 14 residues.

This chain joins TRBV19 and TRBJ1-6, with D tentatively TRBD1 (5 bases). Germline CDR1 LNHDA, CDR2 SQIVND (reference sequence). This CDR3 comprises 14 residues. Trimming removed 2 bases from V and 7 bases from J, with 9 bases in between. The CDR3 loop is CASSILGLNSPLHF. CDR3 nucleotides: TGTGCCAGTAGTATACTGGGGCTCAATTCACCCCTCCACTTT. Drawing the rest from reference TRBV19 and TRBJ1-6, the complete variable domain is DGGITQSPKYLFRKEGQNVTLSCEQNLNHDAMYWYRQDPGQGLRLIYYSQIVNDFQKGDIAEGYSVSREKKESFPLTVTSAQKNPTAFYLCASSILGLNSPLHFGNGTRLTVT.

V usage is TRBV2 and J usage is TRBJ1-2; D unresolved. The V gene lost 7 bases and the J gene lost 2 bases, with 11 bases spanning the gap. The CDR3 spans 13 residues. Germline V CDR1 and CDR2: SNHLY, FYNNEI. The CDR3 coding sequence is TGTGCCAGCACCACCACCGGGAACTATGGCTACACCTTC. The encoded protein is CASTTTGNYGYTF.

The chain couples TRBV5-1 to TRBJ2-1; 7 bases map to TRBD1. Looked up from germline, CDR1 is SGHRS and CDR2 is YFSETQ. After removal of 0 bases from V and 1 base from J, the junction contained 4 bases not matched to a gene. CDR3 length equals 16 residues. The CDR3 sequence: CASSLAGRGSYNEQFF. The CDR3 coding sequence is TGCGCCAGCAGCTTGGCGGGCAGGGGGTCCTACAATGAGCAGTTCTTC.

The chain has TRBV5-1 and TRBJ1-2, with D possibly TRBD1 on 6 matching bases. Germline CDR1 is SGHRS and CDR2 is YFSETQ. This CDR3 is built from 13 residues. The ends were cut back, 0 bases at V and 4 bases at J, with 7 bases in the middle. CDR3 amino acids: CASSLGGLYGYTF. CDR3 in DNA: TGCGCCAGCAGCTTGGGGGGGCTCTATGGCTACACCTTC.

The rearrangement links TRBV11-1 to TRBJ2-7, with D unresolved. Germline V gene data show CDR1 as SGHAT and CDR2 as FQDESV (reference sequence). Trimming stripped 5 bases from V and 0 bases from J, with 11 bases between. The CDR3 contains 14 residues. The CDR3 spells CASSEVVSSYEQYF. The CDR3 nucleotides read TGTGCCAGCAGCGAAGTAGTTTCCTCCTACGAGCAGTACTTC.

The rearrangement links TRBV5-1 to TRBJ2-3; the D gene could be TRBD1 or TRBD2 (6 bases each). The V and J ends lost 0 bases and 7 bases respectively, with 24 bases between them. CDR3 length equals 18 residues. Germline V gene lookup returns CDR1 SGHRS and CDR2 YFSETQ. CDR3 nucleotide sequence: TGCGCCAGCAGCTTGGACGGGGGCCGCACCAACTTGGCGTATACGCAGTATTTT. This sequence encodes CASSLDGGRTNLAYTQYF.